This TCR beta chain was found in a study of T cell responses to AZD1222 COVID-19 vaccine. Study at large: The study pooled second doses at about 4 or about 12 weeks.

About this clone itself: Its target is not known.

Only in-frame clones appear in the TCRdb table, and some are missing; sequencing was by immunoSEQ multiplex PCR. Among about 78,000 clones, about nine tenths were seen once, and the ten largest hold roughly 23%. Findings of the study overall: Dominant CD4 TCR responses targeted spike regions 160-218 and 743-854. The sample set comprised mostly white British donors with more females, and clonal diversity was possibly underestimated. Nearly half of spike-specific TCRs reportedly go after variant regions that carry no mutations.

Trimming removed 1 base at V and 1 base at J, with 10 bases between. CDR3 size: 15 residues. The germline V gene has CDR1 SGHRS and CDR2 YFSETQ. The clonotype comes from an adult in good health. The sample in question was peripheral blood, obtained on day 0 of AZD1222 vaccination. The chain links TRBV5-1 to TRBJ2-3; tentative D call: TRBD1 (6 bases). The CDR3 region is CASSLFYRGTDTQYF. CDR3 sequence (DNA): TGCGCCAGCAGCTTGTTCTACAGGGGCACAGATACGCAGTATTTT. The entire variable domain, with the rest obtained from reference TRBV5-1 and TRBJ2-3, is as follows: KAGVTQTPRYLIKTRGQQVTLSCSPISGHRSVSWYQQTPGQGLQFLFEYFSETQRNKGNFPGRFSGRQFSNSRSEMNVSTLELGDSALYLCASSLFYRGTDTQYFGPGTRLTVL.